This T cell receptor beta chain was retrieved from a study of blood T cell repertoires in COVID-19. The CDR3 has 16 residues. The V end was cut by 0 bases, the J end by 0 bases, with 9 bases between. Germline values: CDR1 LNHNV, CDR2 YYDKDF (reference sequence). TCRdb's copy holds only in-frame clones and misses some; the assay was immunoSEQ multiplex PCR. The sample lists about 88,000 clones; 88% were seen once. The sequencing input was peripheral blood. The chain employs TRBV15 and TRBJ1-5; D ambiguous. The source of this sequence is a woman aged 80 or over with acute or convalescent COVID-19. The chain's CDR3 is CATSRDPGISNQPQHF. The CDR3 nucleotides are TGTGCCACCAGCAGAGATCCGGGGATTAGCAATCAGCCCCAGCATTTT.